The 32 T cell receptor beta chains listed next were all sequenced from one sample in a study of metastatic and nonmetastatic thyroid tumors. Thyroid surgery took place with no prior treatment in any patient. TCRdb re-analyzed the PCR reads using MiXCR. This table has tens of thousands of clones, around 12% appearing once. Sequences were obtained from blood. These TCRs come from a female donor with papillary thyroid cancer or a benign thyroid nodule (not recorded which). Some clones in this sample may be carry-over from other donors' samples.

This clone is classed as medium-sized. The gene calls are TRBV6-5 and TRBJ2-7, with 8 nucleotides matching TRBD1. This CDR3 is built from 14 residues. CDR1 is MNHEY, CDR2 SVGAGI, per germline. V lost 2 bases to trimming and J lost 2 bases; unmatched junction nucleotides: 2. CDR3 DNA sequence: TGTGCCAGCAGTTACGCGGGACAGGCCTACGAGCAGTACTTC. Encoded protein: CASSYAGQAYEQYF.

This clone appeared many times. This chain uses TRBV5-6 with TRBJ1-2, with D hard to call. Germline CDR1 reads SGHDT; CDR2 reads YYEEEE. The CDR3 has 14 residues. Trimming took off 0 bases at V and 7 bases at J, with 13 bases between the two ends. The CDR3 bases are TGTGCCAGCAGCTTGGATGCAAGGCTAGGTGGCTACACCTTC. Protein sequence: CASSLDARLGGYTF.

J is TRBJ1-6 and V is TRBV10-3; D unclear. The germline V gene encodes CDR1 ENHRY and CDR2 SYGVKD. CDR3 length: 13 amino acids. Trimming removed 3 bases at V and 7 bases at J, with 7 bases between. This CDR3 is CAISDGVNSPLHF. CDR3 in DNA: TGTGCCATCAGTGACGGAGTCAATTCACCCCTCCACTTT.

At least ten counts were recorded for this clone. The V gene is TRBV5-1, the J gene TRBJ1-3; D is unclear. The CDR3 has 15 amino acids. V lost 0 bases and J 0 bases, leaving 7 bases between the germline ends. In germline, CDR1 is SGHRS, CDR2 YFSETQ. CDR3 sequence (DNA): TGCGCCAGCAGCTTGGACGGGAGCTCTGGAAACACCATATATTTT. This translates into CASSLDGSSGNTIYF.

This clone has ten or more counts. The rearrangement links TRBV19 to TRBJ1-5; D may be TRBD1 (6 bases). The V and J ends lost 5 bases and 4 bases respectively, with 12 bases between them. Germline V gene data show CDR1 as LNHDA and CDR2 as SQIVND (reference sequence). This CDR3 is 14 amino acids long. The CDR3 region has the DNA TGTGCCAGTAGTCCACAGGGTTGGAATCAGCCCCAGCATTTT. Protein sequence: CASSPQGWNQPQHF.

The table lists this clone with many counts. The rearrangement uses TRBV5-1 and TRBJ1-1; possible D gene TRBD1, 5 bases. The CDR3 runs 14 residues. The ends were cut back, 0 bases at V and 5 bases at J, with 11 bases in the middle. CDR1 and CDR2 from the germline V gene are SGHRS and YFSETQ. The CDR3 DNA reads as TGCGCCAGCAGCTTGGGGGGGTGCTGGACTGAAGCTTTCTTT. Translation: CASSLGGCWTEAFF. The full variable domain, rest sourced from reference TRBV5-1 and TRBJ1-1, is KAGVTQTPRYLIKTRGQQVTLSCSPISGHRSVSWYQQTPGQGLQFLFEYFSETQRNKGNFPGRFSGRQFSNSRSEMNVSTLELGDSALYLCASSLGGCWTEAFFGQGTRLTVV.

This clone was recorded at least ten times. This sequence joins TRBV5-1 and TRBJ2-1, with 8 positions matching TRBD2. CDR3 size: 15 residues. Per germline, CDR1 SGHRS and CDR2 YFSETQ. Losses at the gene ends were 0 bases for V and 4 bases for J; bases not matched to a gene: 3. CDR3 in DNA: TGCGCCAGCAGCTTGGCGGGAGGGGTGTACAATGAGCAGTTCTTC. Its translation is CASSLAGGVYNEQFF.

At least ten counts were recorded for this clone. V gene TRBV2 combines with J gene TRBJ2-1, with a weak D call TRBD1 (6 bases). The V gene lost 8 bases and the J gene lost 9 bases, with 17 bases spanning the gap. This CDR3 comprises 13 residues. Germline V gives CDR1 SNHLY, CDR2 FYNNEI. The CDR3 DNA is TGTGCCAGCGTCTACAGGGCTAGAGGTGAGCAGTTCTTC. Translation gives CASVYRARGEQFF. The whole variable domain, filled in from reference TRBV2 and TRBJ2-1, reads EPEVTQTPSHQVTQMGQEVILRCVPISNHLYFYWYRQILGQKVEFLVSFYNNEISEKSEIFDDQFSVERPDGSNFTLKIRSTKLEDSAMYFCASVYRARGEQFFGPGTRLTVL.

This clone appeared many times. This chain joins TRBV27 and TRBJ2-5; no firm D call. The length of the CDR3 is 13 residues. The germline CDR1 and CDR2 sequences are MNHEY and SMNVEV (reference sequence). Trimming shortened V by 5 bases and J by 1 base, and 8 bases separated the two germline ends. The CDR3 coding sequence is TGTGCCAGCAGTCCCCGGACCCAAGAGACCCAGTACTTC. This encodes CASSPRTQETQYF.

To note about this clone: A read error may be the cause here, since a much bigger clone is one base away. V gene TRBV7-6 combines with J gene TRBJ2-5, with D unclear. With 5 bases removed from V and 8 bases from J, the gap between germline ends came to 21 bases. CDR3 length: 15 amino acids. CDR1 and CDR2 (germline): SGHVS, FNYEAQ. The chain's CDR3 is CASSAGHGPYDTQYF. The DNA of the CDR3 is TGTGCCAGCAGCGCAGGTCATGGACCGTATGATACCCAGTACTTC.

By share of the sample, this clone is medium-sized. This rearrangement joins TRBV6-6 to TRBJ1-6; D is possibly TRBD1 (5 bases). CDR3 size: 16 residues. CDR1 is MNHNY and CDR2 is SVGAGI in the germline V gene (reference sequence). V lost 2 bases to trimming and J lost 6 bases, with 14 bases between them. CDR3 residues: CASSYTGSGSNSPLHF. The CDR3 DNA is TGTGCCAGCAGTTACACGGGGTCAGGGAGTAATTCACCCCTCCACTTT.

In its sample, this clone was seen many times. The rearrangement uses TRBV13 and TRBJ2-3; D is possibly TRBD1 (6 bases). V was shortened by 4 bases and J by 3 bases, with 14 bases between the two germline ends. The CDR3 spans 15 residues. Germline V gene sequence: CDR1 PRHDT, CDR2 FYEKMQ (reference sequence). The CDR3 coding sequence is TGTGCCAGCAGCTCAGTCGACCAGGGGACAGATACGCAGTATTTT. Translated, it gives CASSSVDQGTDTQYF.

This clone has a count of ten or more. The chain couples TRBV2 to TRBJ2-1; TRBD2 is a possible D gene (7 bases). The CDR3 runs to 14 residues. Germline assignment: CDR1 SNHLY and CDR2 FYNNEI. Between the trimmed V and J ends, which lost 6 bases and 6 bases, there was a span of 15 bases. CDR3 region: CASRKRGGANEQFF. The CDR3 coding sequence is TGTGCCAGCAGAAAAAGAGGGGGGGCCAATGAGCAGTTCTTC. The entire variable domain, with the rest obtained from reference TRBV2 and TRBJ2-1, is as follows: EPEVTQTPSHQVTQMGQEVILRCVPISNHLYFYWYRQILGQKVEFLVSFYNNEISEKSEIFDDQFSVERPDGSNFTLKIRSTKLEDSAMYFCASRKRGGANEQFFGPGTRLTVL.

This clone has just a few counts. Here the CDR3 reads CASSEELPWTARRSPLHF. The DNA for the CDR3 is TGTGCCAGCAGTGAAGAGTTACCTTGGACCGCTCGGCGTTCACCCCTCCACTTT. The chain has TRBV6-1 and TRBJ1-6; D is ambiguous. The CDR3 length is 18 residues. The germline CDR1 and CDR2 sequences are MNHNS and SASEGT. The germline V and J ends were trimmed by 1 base and 9 bases, with 22 bases remaining between them.

This clone was seen ten or more times. V and J are TRBV6-5 and TRBJ2-5; D remains unclear. V was cut by 0 bases and J by 5 bases, with 7 bases left in between. The CDR3 covers 13 residues. The germline gives CDR1 MNHEY, CDR2 SVGAGI. CDR3: CASSYSPDETQYF. CDR3 nucleotide sequence: TGTGCCAGCAGTTACTCACCGGACGAGACCCAGTACTTC.

There are a few counts of this clone. The chain has TRBV19 and TRBJ1-2, with 8 bases that match TRBD1. J was trimmed by 6 bases and V by 4 bases; bases with no gene match: 7. Germline-derived CDR1 and CDR2 are LNHDA and SQIVND (reference sequence). The CDR3 consists of 14 residues. The CDR3 reads CASSTWHRGNGYTF. For the CDR3, the DNA is TGTGCCAGTAGTACCTGGCACAGGGGGAATGGCTACACCTTC. Combining the CDR3 with reference TRBV19 and TRBJ1-2 gives the whole variable domain DGGITQSPKYLFRKEGQNVTLSCEQNLNHDAMYWYRQDPGQGLRLIYYSQIVNDFQKGDIAEGYSVSREKKESFPLTVTSAQKNPTAFYLCASSTWHRGNGYTFGSGTRLTVV.

This clone is medium-sized within its sample. The rearrangement joins TRBV28 to TRBJ1-5, with D maybe TRBD1 (5 bases). Trimming removed 3 bases from V and 2 bases from J, with 11 bases in between. This CDR3 spans 15 amino acids. In germline, CDR1 is MDHEN, CDR2 SYDVKM. Written as DNA, the CDR3 is TGTGCCAGCAGTTTTGGGGGGTCGGGCAATCAGCCCCAGCATTTT. It specifies CASSFGGSGNQPQHF.

For this clone: A much larger clone sits a single nucleotide away, making a read error possible. CDR3 DNA: TGTGCCAGCAGCTCTCTCCCTTATAATGGAAAACTGTTTTTT. Translated: CASSSLPYNGKLFF. The chain couples TRBV7-2 to TRBJ1-4; D unclear. CDR1 is SGHTA and CDR2 is FQGNSA in the germline V gene. The CDR3 runs 14 residues.

This clone was picked up many times. One end of the junction does not line up with germline, which may come from a read error. The chain uses TRBV20-1 and TRBJ1-5; no reliable D call. In germline, CDR1 is DFQATT, CDR2 SNEGSKA (reference sequence). The CDR3 contains 13 residues. CDR3 coding DNA: TGCAGTACTAGGGCTGAGAGCAATCAGCCCCAGCATTTT. This translates into CSTRAESNQPQHF.

By share, this clone ranks as medium-sized. The chain is built from TRBV27 and TRBJ2-7, with D possibly TRBD1 on 6 matching bases. Germline V gene lookup returns CDR1 MNHEY and CDR2 SMNVEV (reference sequence). There are 16 residues in the CDR3. V lost 2 bases and J 1 base, leaving 15 bases between the germline ends. The DNA of the CDR3 is TGTGCCAGCAGTTTAGGTGGGGGCCGGTGGTCCTACGAGCAGTACTTC. This gives the protein CASSLGGGRWSYEQYF.

This clone was seen ten or more times. The J gene is TRBJ2-1, the V gene TRBV7-3; TRBD1 agrees at 7 bases. The germline V gene has CDR1 SGHTA and CDR2 FQGTGA. With V trimmed by 2 bases and J by 5 bases, 0 bases remained unmatched. This CDR3 comprises 13 residues. For the CDR3, the DNA is TGTGCCAGCAGCTTAGACAGGGACAATGAGCAGTTCTTC. This translates into CASSLDRDNEQFF.

This clone was seen only a few times. A much larger clone differs from this one at a single base, so this may be a read error. This rearrangement joins TRBV5-4 to TRBJ2-1, with TRBD2 matching 10 bases. CDR3 length: 15 amino acids. With 6 bases clipped from V and 7 bases from J, the junction kept 10 bases outside the gene matches. Germline V gene lookup returns CDR1 SGHNT and CDR2 YYREEE (reference sequence). The CDR3 bases are TGTGCCAGCATGTCCAGCGGGGGGGCGGGGAATGAGCAGTTCTTC. Amino acids: CASMSSGGAGNEQFF.

In its sample, this clone was seen many times. V is TRBV6-1 and J is TRBJ2-7; 12 bases agree with TRBD1. Germline V gene sequence: CDR1 MNHNS, CDR2 SASEGT. Unmatched junction bases numbered 11, after V lost 6 bases and J lost 8 bases. The CDR3 is made up of 15 amino acids. The CDR3 nucleotides read TGTGCCAGCAGACCTGGGACAGGGGGCGAGGGCAAGCAGTACTTC. The encoded protein is CASRPGTGGEGKQYF.

This clone was seen a few times. The rearrangement joins TRBV6-1 to TRBJ2-7; possibly TRBD1 for D (5 bases). This CDR3 contains 17 residues. The V end lost 6 bases, the J end lost 5 bases, and 26 bases lay between the germline ends. Germline CDR1 is MNHNS and CDR2 is SASEGT. The CDR3 nucleotides are TGTGCCAGCAGACAAAACCTAGGGGTGGCGAGAATCAACGAGCAGTACTTC. Translated, it gives CASRQNLGVARINEQYF.

The sample holds many counts of this clone. This chain joins TRBV25-1 and TRBJ2-2; D gene uncertain. The CDR3 covers 15 residues. V lost 3 bases, J lost 4 bases, and 12 bases lay in between. The germline CDR1 and CDR2 sequences are MGHDK and SYGVNS. The CDR3 DNA reads as TGTGCCAGCAGTGATCTGGGGTCGGGCACCGGGGAGCTGTTTTTT. Protein: CASSDLGSGTGELFF.

The rearrangement joins TRBV11-2 to TRBJ2-1; D is perhaps TRBD1 (6 bases). CDR1 SGHAT and CDR2 FQNNGV come from the germline V gene. The V end lost 3 bases, the J end lost 4 bases, and 7 bases lay between the germline ends. This CDR3 has 13 amino acids. This chain's CDR3 is CASSFDRYNEQFF. The CDR3 coding sequence is TGTGCCAGCAGCTTCGACAGGTACAATGAGCAGTTCTTC.

This clone was seen a handful of times. This may stem from a read error, because a much larger clone lies one nucleotide away. The same CDR3 also results from other DNA sequences found in this sample. The genes are TRBV19 and TRBJ2-3; tentatively, D is TRBD1 (6 bases). Germline CDR1 and CDR2: LNHDA and SQIVND (reference sequence). The CDR3 runs to 12 residues. Written as DNA, the CDR3 is TGTGCCTCCCTGGGACACACAGATACACAGTATTTT. It is translated as CASLGHTDTQYF.

There are many counts of this clone. The chain employs TRBV27 and TRBJ1-1, with 9 bases identical to TRBD1. This CDR3 is built from 13 residues. V shed 7 bases and J 4 bases; nucleotides not matched to a gene: 4. Germline CDR1 reads MNHEY; CDR2 reads SMNVEV (reference sequence). CDR3: CASKRTGVTEAFF. The DNA of the CDR3 is TGTGCCAGCAAAAGGACAGGGGTCACTGAAGCTTTCTTT.

This clone is classed as medium-sized. The V call is TRBV12-3 or TRBV12-4, the J call TRBJ1-2; 7 positions agree with TRBD1. CDR3 size: 12 residues. After removal of 5 bases from V and 4 bases from J, the junction contained 1 base not matched to a gene. This CDR3 is CASSPGGYGYTF. The CDR3 DNA reads as TGTGCCAGCAGTCCAGGGGGCTATGGCTACACCTTC.

This clone is classed as medium-sized. The chain combines TRBV6-1 with TRBJ1-5, with 7 bases identical to TRBD1. The germline V gene encodes CDR1 MNHNS and CDR2 SASEGT. Trimming removed 6 bases from V and 3 bases from J; junction bases left unmatched: 5. This CDR3 region has 14 residues. CDR3 region: CASRNRGDNQPQHF. Written as DNA, the CDR3 is TGTGCCAGCAGGAACAGGGGCGACAATCAGCCCCAGCATTTT.

This rearrangement joins TRBV4-2 to TRBJ2-3; weak D call: TRBD1 (5 bases). V lost 2 bases and J lost 3, with 15 bases in between. Germline CDR1 reads LGHNA; CDR2 reads YNFKEQ. The CDR3 has 16 amino acids. CDR3: CASSQCSCRVTDTQYF. CDR3 nucleotide sequence: TGTGCCAGCAGCCAATGTTCATGCAGGGTTACAGATACGCAGTATTTT.

This clone ranks as medium-sized. The V gene is TRBV6-2 or TRBV6-3, the J gene TRBJ1-1; no definite D call. V was pared by 6 bases and J by 2 bases, with 25 bases between. The length of the CDR3 is 18 residues. CDR1 is MNHEY, CDR2 SVGEGT, per germline. CDR3 sequence: CASSPHVVQVTINTEAFF. CDR3 sequence (DNA): TGTGCCAGCAGCCCTCATGTTGTGCAGGTCACAATAAACACTGAAGCTTTCTTT.